Presented here are 29 T cell receptor beta chains from one specimen sequenced in a study of blood T cells in healthy people across ages. The authors ran a second PCR of roughly 7 to 11 cycles using a sample-barcoded 5' primer and a J-beta primer mix. A single record per CDR3 protein comes from TCRdb applying MiXCR to the 5' RACE reads. The sample lists around 800,000 distinct CDR3 sequences, around 45% occurring once. Sequencing was carried out using blood. The receptors were gathered from a man in his 60s in good health.

The V call is TRBV6-5, the J call TRBJ2-1; unclear D gene. The end of the DNA is better explained by TRBJ2-7, so the J call may be wrong. Germline CDR1 reads MNHEY; CDR2 reads SVGAGI. This CDR3 contains 15 residues. The CDR3 loop reads CASSYGRQAYNEQYF. CDR3 in DNA: TGTGCCAGCAGTTATGGACGTCAAGCCTACAATGAGCAGTACTTC.

The sample holds a few counts of this clonotype. The J gene is TRBJ2-3, the V gene TRBV7-9, with a weak D call TRBD2 (7 bases). CDR1 is SEHNR, CDR2 FQNEAQ, per germline (reference sequence). With 4 bases removed from V and 5 bases from J, the gap between germline ends came to 16 bases. The CDR3 totals 15 residues. CDR3 sequence: CASSSVRGQGDTQYF. In DNA, the CDR3 is TGTGCCAGCAGCTCTGTGCGGGGGCAGGGAGATACGCAGTATTTT.

The genes are TRBV5-5 and TRBJ2-5; TRBD1 is a possible D gene (5 bases). The V and J ends lost 0 bases and 11 bases respectively, with 20 bases between them. The CDR3 length is 15 residues. Germline V gives CDR1 SGHKS, CDR2 YYEKEE (reference sequence). CDR3 sequence reads: CASSLDQGSIGEQYF. CDR3 nucleotides: TGTGCCAGCAGCTTGGATCAGGGAAGTATAGGTGAGCAGTACTTC.

The CDR3 region has the DNA TGCGCCAGCAGCTTCGGCCTTACTTTGGACGAGCAGTACTTC. This gives the protein CASSFGLTLDEQYF. The rearrangement links TRBV5-1 to TRBJ2-7; D gene unclear. Trimming cost V 2 bases and J 5 bases, with 14 bases left between them. The germline gives CDR1 SGHRS, CDR2 YFSETQ. The length of the CDR3 is 14 residues.

This chain uses TRBV2 with TRBJ2-7; the D is unclear. CDR3 length: 13 residues. Trimming took off 3 bases at V and 3 bases at J, with 9 bases between the two ends. The germline gives CDR1 SNHLY, CDR2 FYNNEI. The CDR3 DNA is TGTGCCAGCAGTGATCCCCCAGACTACGAGCAGTACTTC. Protein product: CASSDPPDYEQYF.

This clonotype was counted between two and nine times. J is TRBJ2-3 and V is TRBV28; D is unresolved. The germline gives CDR1 MDHEN, CDR2 SYDVKM. The CDR3 loop spans 13 amino acids. Trimming pared 6 bases from V and 0 bases from J, leaving 7 bases between. CDR3 residues: CASRLSSTDTQYF. The CDR3 DNA reads as TGTGCCAGCAGACTCTCGAGCACAGATACGCAGTATTTT.

This clonotype has only a few counts. The V gene is TRBV18, the J gene TRBJ1-2; D gene unclear. Between the trimmed V and J ends, which lost 2 bases and 4 bases, there was a span of 8 bases. Germline V gene lookup returns CDR1 KGHSH and CDR2 LQKENI. The length of the CDR3 is 13 residues. CDR3 coding DNA: TGTGCCAGCTCACCAACAGAGAGCTATGGCTACACCTTC. It yields the protein CASSPTESYGYTF.

The chain is built from TRBV20-1 and TRBJ2-6; the D is unclear. The CDR3 has 13 amino acids. The germline V and J ends were trimmed by 4 bases and 2 bases, with 6 bases remaining between them. Germline V gene data show CDR1 as DFQATT and CDR2 as SNEGSKA (reference sequence). In DNA form, the CDR3 reads TGCAGTGCTAATAGGGCTGGGGCCAACGTCCTGACTTTC. This codes for CSANRAGANVLTF.

This clonotype was detected a few times. J is TRBJ1-1 and V is TRBV10-3, with 8 nucleotides matching TRBD1. Germline CDR1 and CDR2: ENHRY and SYGVKD. After removal of 6 bases from V and 3 bases from J, the junction contained 6 bases not matched to a gene. This CDR3 comprises 14 residues. CDR3 protein: CAIRGQGEYTEAFF. CDR3 nucleotide sequence: TGTGCCATCAGAGGACAGGGTGAGTACACTGAAGCTTTCTTT.

This clonotype occurred a few times. This chain links TRBV5-1 with TRBJ2-7; TRBD2 matches at 7 bases. Per germline, CDR1 SGHRS and CDR2 YFSETQ. Unmatched junction bases numbered 9, after V lost 6 bases and J lost 6 bases. This CDR3 is 13 amino acids long. CDR3 nucleotide sequence: TGCGCCAGCAAGACGCCATCGGGGGGCGAGCAGTACTTC. This codes for CASKTPSGGEQYF.

The chain uses TRBV5-5 and TRBJ2-1, with 7 positions matching TRBD2. CDR3 size: 12 residues. V shed 0 bases, J shed 15 bases, and the junction held 6 bases outside the gene matches. The germline CDR1 and CDR2 sequences are SGHKS and YYEKEE (reference sequence). CDR3 residues: CASSLVWEGRFF. Written as DNA, the CDR3 is TGTGCCAGCAGCTTGGTCTGGGAGGGGAGGTTCTTC.

The chain links TRBV10-3 to TRBJ1-5; D not certain. This CDR3 is 13 amino acids long. V was clipped by 2 bases and J by 5 bases, with 7 bases between them. Germline lookup yields CDR1 ENHRY and CDR2 SYGVKD. This chain's CDR3 is CAISEAGHQPQHF. The CDR3 DNA follows: TGTGCCATCAGTGAGGCAGGCCATCAGCCCCAGCATTTT.

The V and J genes are TRBV4-3 and TRBJ1-1, with a weak D call TRBD1 (5 bases). Germline V lookup: CDR1 LGHNA, CDR2 YSLEER. The CDR3 totals 14 residues. V lost 4 bases and J 1 base, leaving 10 bases between the germline ends. CDR3 nucleotide sequence: TGCGCCAGCAGCCCTCAAACAGGGAACACTGAAGCTTTCTTT. As protein: CASSPQTGNTEAFF.

A word on this clonotype: Given a much more abundant clone one base away, this may be a read error. V gene TRBV12-3 or TRBV12-4 combines with J gene TRBJ2-5; D unresolved. CDR3 size: 13 residues. V lost 8 bases, J lost 4 bases, and 14 bases lay in between. This CDR3 reads CASGPGNLETQYF. The CDR3 nucleotides are TGTGCCAGCGGCCCCGGTAATTTAGAGACCCAGTACTTC.

This chain links TRBV9 with TRBJ2-4, with D maybe TRBD2 (6 bases). Trimming pared 0 bases from V and 5 bases from J, leaving 15 bases between. The V gene's germline CDR1 is SGDLS and CDR2 YYNGEE. The CDR3 length is 16 residues. The CDR3 nucleotides read TGTGCCAGCAGCGTAGGTGGGACCGGGGGTCAAAACATTCAGTACTTC. Residues: CASSVGGTGGQNIQYF.

The chain has TRBV12-3 or TRBV12-4 and TRBJ1-2; D perhaps matches TRBD1 (6 bases). The V and J ends lost 6 bases and 7 bases respectively, with 15 bases between them. The CDR3 spans 13 residues. The CDR3 here is CASRGSGAGGYTF. In DNA, the CDR3 is TGTGCCAGCAGGGGATCAGGGGCCGGTGGCTACACCTTC.

The J gene is TRBJ2-3, the V gene TRBV20-1; possibly TRBD2 for D (5 bases). Between the trimmed V and J ends, which lost 1 base and 2 bases, there was a span of 10 bases. Germline CDR1 reads DFQATT; CDR2 reads SNEGSKA (reference sequence). The CDR3 is 14 amino acids. The CDR3 bases are TGCAGTGCTAGAGCTAGCCACTCCACAGATACGCAGTATTTT. It is translated as CSARASHSTDTQYF.

The chain has TRBV7-2 and TRBJ2-5; D is perhaps TRBD2 (5 bases). The V and J ends lost 4 bases and 4 bases respectively, with 16 bases between them. This CDR3 contains 15 residues. The germline V gene has CDR1 SGHTA and CDR2 FQGNSA. CDR3 in DNA: TGTGCCAGCAGCTGCTTGGACTTAGGACGAGAGACCCAGTACTTC. Protein sequence: CASSCLDLGRETQYF.

The chain uses TRBV4-1 and TRBJ2-7, with TRBD1 as a possible D gene (6 bases). The CDR3 extends over 15 amino acids. Trimming stripped 2 bases from V and 3 bases from J, with 14 bases between. Looked up from germline, CDR1 is MGHRA and CDR2 is YSYEKL. CDR3 coding DNA: TGCGCCAGCAGCCAAAAAGGGACAATCATCTACGAGCAGTACTTC. The encoded protein is CASSQKGTIIYEQYF.

This chain connects TRBV4-1 to TRBJ1-2, with TRBD1 matching over 8 bases. CDR1 and CDR2 from the germline V gene are MGHRA and YSYEKL. This CDR3 has 17 amino acids. The J segment lost 3 bases and the V segment lost 4 bases, leaving 13 bases of the junction unmatched. CDR3 bases: TGCGCCAGCAGCCGGAACACCGGACAGGGTGCATACTATGGCTACACCTTC. This gives the protein CASSRNTGQGAYYGYTF.

CDR3 amino acids: CASSELAYRGNEQYF. The CDR3 coding sequence is TGTGCCAGCAGCGAACTAGCGTATAGAGGTAATGAGCAGTACTTC. The J gene is TRBJ2-7, the V gene TRBV6-2 or TRBV6-3; 7 nucleotides match TRBD2. The CDR3 runs 15 residues. After removal of 6 bases from V and 7 bases from J, the junction contained 15 bases not matched to a gene. CDR1 and CDR2 (germline): MNHEY, SVGEGT.

The chain is built from TRBV2 and TRBJ1-5, with TRBD1 matching over 8 bases. CDR1 and CDR2 (germline): SNHLY, FYNNEI. CDR3 length: 15 residues. V lost 5 bases and J lost 6; bases outside the gene matches: 9. Here the CDR3 reads CASSPMTGVAQPQHF. The DNA of the CDR3 is TGTGCCAGCAGTCCTATGACAGGGGTTGCTCAGCCCCAGCATTTT.

This clonotype has only a few counts. The chain uses TRBV12-3 or TRBV12-4 and TRBJ2-3; unclear D gene. V lost 6 bases and J 3 bases, leaving 10 bases between the germline ends. This CDR3 comprises 13 residues. CDR3: CASSPIRTDTQYF. CDR3 DNA sequence: TGTGCCAGCAGCCCAATAAGAACAGATACGCAGTATTTT.

The gene calls are TRBV12-3 or TRBV12-4 and TRBJ2-1; 8 nucleotides align to TRBD1. This CDR3 is built from 15 residues. Trimming at V came to 3 bases and at J to 9 bases, leaving 10 bases not matched to a gene. The DNA for the CDR3 is TGTGCCAGCAGTTTCCTCCCAGGGGGCGGTTCTGAGCAGTTCTTC. Translating gives CASSFLPGGGSEQFF.

The J gene is TRBJ1-2, the V gene TRBV5-1, with 8 bases identical to TRBD1. Germline CDR1 reads SGHRS; CDR2 reads YFSETQ. CDR3 length: 14 amino acids. Unmatched junction bases numbered 9, after V lost 3 bases and J lost 8 bases. The CDR3 DNA follows: TGCGCCAGCAGCTCGACAGGGGAGGTAATCGGCTACACCTTC. Amino acids: CASSSTGEVIGYTF.

The chain uses TRBV7-9 and TRBJ2-5; D ambiguous. The tail of the sequence fits TRBJ2-7 better, so the J call may be wrong. Germline CDR1 reads SEHNR; CDR2 reads FQNEAQ (reference sequence). The CDR3 extends over 13 amino acids. CDR3: CASSLDTRPEQYF. CDR3 sequence (DNA): TGTGCCAGCAGCTTAGATACCAGGCCCGAGCAGTACTTC.

V usage is TRBV5-1 and J usage is TRBJ2-4; 8 nucleotides match TRBD2. The last part of the DNA fits TRBJ2-7 better; the J call may be wrong. This CDR3 comprises 13 residues. Germline values: CDR1 SGHRS, CDR2 YFSETQ. The CDR3 DNA reads TGCGCCAGTTCTCCTAGCGGGCAATACGAGCAGTACTTC. This gives the protein CASSPSGQYEQYF.

This rearrangement joins TRBV6-5 to TRBJ2-5; D perhaps matches TRBD1 (6 bases). This CDR3 has 13 residues. CDR1 and CDR2 from the germline V gene are MNHEY and SVGAGI. The ends were cut back, 7 bases at V and 11 bases at J, with 20 bases in the middle. CDR3 bases: TGTGCCAGCACCCCTATGGGGGCGGAATATCAGTACTTC. This sequence encodes CASTPMGAEYQYF.

This clonotype has a single count. The rearrangement joins TRBV20-1 to TRBJ1-1; TRBD1 matches 8 bases. Germline V gene data show CDR1 as DFQATT and CDR2 as SNEGSKA (reference sequence). The CDR3 sequence is 14 residues long. The V and J ends lost 6 bases and 5 bases, in that order; junction bases with no gene match: 11. In nucleotides, the CDR3 is TGCAGTGCCCTACACCAGGGGGCGAGTACTGAAGCTTTCTTT. Amino acid sequence: CSALHQGASTEAFF.